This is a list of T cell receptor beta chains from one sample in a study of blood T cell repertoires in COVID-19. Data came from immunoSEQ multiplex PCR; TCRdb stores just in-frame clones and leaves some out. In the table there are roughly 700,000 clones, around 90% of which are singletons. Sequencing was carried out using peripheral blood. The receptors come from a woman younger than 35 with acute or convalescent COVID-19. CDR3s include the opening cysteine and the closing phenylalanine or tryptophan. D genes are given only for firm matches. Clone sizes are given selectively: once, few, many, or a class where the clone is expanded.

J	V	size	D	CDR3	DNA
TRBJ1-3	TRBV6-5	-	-	CASSPRDSGGNTIYF	TGTGCCAGCAGTCCGCGGGACTCGGGAGGAAACACCATATATTTT
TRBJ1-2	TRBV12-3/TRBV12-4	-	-	CASTTNAGVGYTF	TGTGCCAGCACGACCAACGCAGGGGTCGGCTACACCTTC
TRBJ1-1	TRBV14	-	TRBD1	CASSQNRGFTEAFF	TGTGCCAGCAGCCAAAACAGGGGCTTCACTGAAGCTTTCTTT
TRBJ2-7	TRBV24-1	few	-	CATSDFSNEQYF	TGTGCCACCAGTGATTTTTCAAACGAGCAGTACTTC
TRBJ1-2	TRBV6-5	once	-	CASSYSAGGGNYGYTF	TGTGCCAGCAGTTACTCGGCGGGGGGTGGAAACTATGGCTACACCTTC
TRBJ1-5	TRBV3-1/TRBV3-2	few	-	CASSHLNQPQHF	TGTGCCAGCAGCCACCTTAATCAGCCCCAGCATTTT
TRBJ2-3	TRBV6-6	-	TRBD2	CASSLSLSGGADTQYF	TGTGCCAGCAGTTTATCCCTTAGCGGGGGGGCCGATACGCAGTATTTT
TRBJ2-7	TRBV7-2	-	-	CASSTLQGYEQYF	TGTGCCAGCAGCACACTCCAGGGGTACGAGCAGTACTTC
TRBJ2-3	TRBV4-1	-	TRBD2	CASSQNPTSGGRTDTQYF	TGCGCCAGCAGCCAAAACCCTACTAGCGGGGGACGCACAGATACGCAGTATTTT
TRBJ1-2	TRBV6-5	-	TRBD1	CASIGTGGGYTF	TGTGCCAGCATCGGGACAGGGGGCGGCTACACCTTC
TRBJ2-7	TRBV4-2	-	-	CASSSGGYEQYF	TGTGCCAGCAGCTCCGGGGGATACGAGCAGTACTTC
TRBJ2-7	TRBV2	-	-	CASSDGGAYEQYF	TGTGCCAGCAGTGATGGGGGGGCGTACGAGCAGTACTTC
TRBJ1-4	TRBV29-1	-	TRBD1	CSVDGLQGQAPEKLFF	TGCAGCGTTGATGGCCTGCAGGGACAGGCCCCAGAAAAACTGTTTTTT
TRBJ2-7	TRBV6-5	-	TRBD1	CASSLGQGLYEQYF	TGTGCCAGCAGTCTTGGACAGGGGCTATACGAGCAGTACTTC
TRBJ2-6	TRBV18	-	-	CASSPGDLSGANVLTF	TGTGCCAGCTCACCGGGAGACCTCTCTGGGGCCAACGTCCTGACTTTC
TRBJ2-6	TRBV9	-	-	CASSGFGGSGANVLTF	TGTGCCAGCAGCGGATTCGGGGGCTCTGGGGCCAACGTCCTGACTTTC
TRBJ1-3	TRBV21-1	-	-	CASSTLGDRGAGNTIYF	TGTGCCAGCAGCACGCTAGGGGACAGAGGGGCGGGAAACACCATATATTTT
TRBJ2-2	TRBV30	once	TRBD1	CAWSVRGTGRTGELFF	TGTGCCTGGAGTGTACGAGGGACAGGGAGAACCGGGGAGCTGTTTTTT
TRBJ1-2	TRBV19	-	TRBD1	CASSIAGTGYGYTF	TGTGCCAGTAGTATTGCCGGGACAGGGTATGGCTACACCTTC
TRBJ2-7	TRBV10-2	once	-	CASLPSSIYRSGEQYF	TGCGCCAGCCTCCCCTCCTCAATATATAGGTCCGGGGAGCAGTACTTC